Following are 6 T cell receptor beta chains from one sample sequenced in a study of HIV-infected patients and healthy controls. Whole blood was used without fractionation, so all unsorted peripheral T cells were included. Reverse transcription used about 500 ng RNA and constant-region primers for alpha and beta. Each of the alpha and beta chains got its own library through chain-specific third strand synthesis with indices. TCRdb re-called the 5' RACE reads through MiXCR, storing one row per CDR3 protein. The sample lists about 6,000 distinct CDR3 sequences; more than 8.5% were seen once. The sequencing here drew on blood, taken before antiretroviral therapy. The receptors were sampled from an adult with HIV infection.

This clonotype was observed a few times. The CDR3 region is CASSGGAMVEKLFF. As DNA, the CDR3 is TGTGCCAGCAGTGGGGGAGCGATGGTCGAAAAACTGTTTTTT. V gene TRBV27 combines with J gene TRBJ1-4; a possible D gene is TRBD1 (5 bases). This CDR3 is built from 14 residues. The germline V gene encodes CDR1 MNHEY and CDR2 SMNVEV (reference sequence). The ends were cut back, 5 bases at V and 8 bases at J, with 15 bases in the middle.

This clonotype was detected ten times or more. V usage is TRBV5-1 and J usage is TRBJ1-6; 7 nucleotides agree with TRBD1. Trimming cost V 5 bases and J 7 bases; bases outside gene matches: 9. This CDR3 has 15 amino acids. CDR1 is SGHRS, CDR2 YFSETQ, per germline. The CDR3 region has the DNA TGCGCCAGCAGTTTCGCCGGGACAGAAAATTCACCCCTCCACTTT. It codes for CASSFAGTENSPLHF.

This chain connects TRBV7-7 to TRBJ2-5, with 8 bases identical to TRBD1. Per germline, CDR1 SSHAT and CDR2 FNYEAQ (reference sequence). Germline trimming cut 5 bases from V and 5 bases from J; bases unmatched to any gene: 10. This CDR3 has 15 amino acids. CDR3 loop: CASSRTGPGHETQYF. In nucleotides, the CDR3 is TGTGCCAGCAGCCGGACAGGGCCAGGCCACGAGACCCAGTACTTC. Full variable domain (remainder filled in from reference TRBV7-7 and TRBJ2-5): GAGVSQSPRYKVTKRGQDVTLRCDPISSHATLYWYQQALGQGPEFLTYFNYEAQPDKSGLPSDRFSAERPEGSISTLTIQRTEQRDSAMYRCASSRTGPGHETQYFGPGTRLLVL.

In its sample, this clonotype ranks as medium-sized. The chain has TRBV4-1 and TRBJ1-1, with 11 bases that match TRBD1. Germline V gene lookup returns CDR1 MGHRA and CDR2 YSYEKL. CDR3 length equals 16 residues. The J segment lost 6 bases and the V segment lost 2 bases, leaving 8 bases of the junction unmatched. The DNA of the CDR3 is TGCGCCAGCAGCCAACGGGACAGGGGGAGGTTGGCTGAAGCTTTCTTT. Translation gives CASSQRDRGRLAEAFF.

This clonotype is medium-sized (0.01 to 0.1%). This chain links TRBV12-3 or TRBV12-4 with TRBJ1-1; no clear D. CDR3 size: 12 residues. Trimming took 5 bases from V and 5 from J, leaving 9 bases between them. CDR3 loop: CASSLMGTEAFF. CDR3 DNA: TGTGCCAGCAGTCTAATGGGTACTGAAGCTTTCTTT.

By share of the sample, this clonotype is medium-sized. The genes are TRBV11-3 and TRBJ2-7, with D possibly matching TRBD1 (5 bases). CDR1 and CDR2 from the germline V gene are SGHNT and YENEEA. This CDR3 comprises 12 residues. V was pared by 5 bases and J by 5 bases, with 10 bases between. CDR3 DNA sequence: TGTGCCAGCAGCCCCGAAGGGGACGAGCAGTACTTC. Translated, it gives CASSPEGDEQYF.